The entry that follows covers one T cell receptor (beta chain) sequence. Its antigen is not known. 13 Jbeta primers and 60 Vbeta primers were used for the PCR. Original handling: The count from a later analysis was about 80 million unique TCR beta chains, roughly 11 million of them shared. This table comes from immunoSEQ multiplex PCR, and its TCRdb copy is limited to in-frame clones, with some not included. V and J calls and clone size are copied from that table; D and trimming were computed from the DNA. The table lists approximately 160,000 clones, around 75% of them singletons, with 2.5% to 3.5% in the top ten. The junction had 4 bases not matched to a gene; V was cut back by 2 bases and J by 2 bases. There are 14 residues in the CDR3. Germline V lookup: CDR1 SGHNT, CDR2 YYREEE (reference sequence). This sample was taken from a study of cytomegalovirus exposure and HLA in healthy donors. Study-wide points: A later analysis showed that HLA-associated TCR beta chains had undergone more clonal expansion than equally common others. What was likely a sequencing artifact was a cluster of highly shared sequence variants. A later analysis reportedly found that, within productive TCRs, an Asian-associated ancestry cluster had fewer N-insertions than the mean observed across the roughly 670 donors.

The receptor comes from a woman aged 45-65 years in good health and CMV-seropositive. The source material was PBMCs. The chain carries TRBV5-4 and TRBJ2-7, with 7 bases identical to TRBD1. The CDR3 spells CASSFLGQTYEQYF. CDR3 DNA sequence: TGTGCCAGCAGCTTCCTGGGACAGACCTACGAGCAGTACTTC.